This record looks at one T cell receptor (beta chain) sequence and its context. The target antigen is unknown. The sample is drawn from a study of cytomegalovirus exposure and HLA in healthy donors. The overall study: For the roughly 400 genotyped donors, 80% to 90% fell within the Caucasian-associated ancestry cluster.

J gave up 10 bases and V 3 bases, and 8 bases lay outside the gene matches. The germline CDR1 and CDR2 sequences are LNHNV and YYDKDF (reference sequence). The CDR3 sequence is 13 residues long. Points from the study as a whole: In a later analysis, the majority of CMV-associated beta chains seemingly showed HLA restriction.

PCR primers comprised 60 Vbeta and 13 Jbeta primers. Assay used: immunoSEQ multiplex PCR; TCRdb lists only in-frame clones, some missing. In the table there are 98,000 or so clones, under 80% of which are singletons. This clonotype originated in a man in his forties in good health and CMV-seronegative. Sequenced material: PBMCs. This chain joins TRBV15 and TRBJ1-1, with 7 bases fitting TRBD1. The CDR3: CATSSIGGFLAFF. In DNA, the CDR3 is TGTGCCACCAGCAGTATAGGGGGCTTTTTAGCTTTCTTT. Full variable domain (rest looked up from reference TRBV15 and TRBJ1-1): DAMVIQNPRYQVTQFGKPVTLSCSQTLNHNVMYWYQQKSSQAPKLLFHYYDKDFNNEADTPDNFQSRRPNTSFCFLDIRSPGLGDTAMYLCATSSIGGFLAFFGQGTRLTVV.